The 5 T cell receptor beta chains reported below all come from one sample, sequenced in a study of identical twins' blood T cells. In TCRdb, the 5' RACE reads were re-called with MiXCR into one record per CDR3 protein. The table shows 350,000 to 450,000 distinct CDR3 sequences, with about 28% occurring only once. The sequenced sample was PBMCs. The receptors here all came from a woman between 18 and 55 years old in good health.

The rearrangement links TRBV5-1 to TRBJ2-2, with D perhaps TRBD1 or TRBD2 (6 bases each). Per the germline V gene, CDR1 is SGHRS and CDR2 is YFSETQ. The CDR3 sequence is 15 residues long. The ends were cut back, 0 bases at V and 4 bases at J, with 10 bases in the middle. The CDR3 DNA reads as TGCGCCAGCAGCTTGGCGTGGGGGGCCACCGGGGAGCTGTTTTTT. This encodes CASSLAWGATGELFF.

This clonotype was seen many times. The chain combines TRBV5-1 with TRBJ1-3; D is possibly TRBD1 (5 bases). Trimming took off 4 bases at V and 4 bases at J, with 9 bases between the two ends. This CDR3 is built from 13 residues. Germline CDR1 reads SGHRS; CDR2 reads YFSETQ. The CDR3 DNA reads TGCGCCAGCAGCCTGGGGGAAGGAAACACCATATATTTT. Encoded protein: CASSLGEGNTIYF.

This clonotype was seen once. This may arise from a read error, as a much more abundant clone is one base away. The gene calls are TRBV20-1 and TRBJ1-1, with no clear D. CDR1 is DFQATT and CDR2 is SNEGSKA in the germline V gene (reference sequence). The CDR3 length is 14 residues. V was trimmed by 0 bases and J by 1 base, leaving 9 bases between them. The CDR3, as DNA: TGCAGTGCTAGAGATCGGAGAGAGAACACTGAAGCTTTCTTT. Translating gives CSARDRRENTEAFF.

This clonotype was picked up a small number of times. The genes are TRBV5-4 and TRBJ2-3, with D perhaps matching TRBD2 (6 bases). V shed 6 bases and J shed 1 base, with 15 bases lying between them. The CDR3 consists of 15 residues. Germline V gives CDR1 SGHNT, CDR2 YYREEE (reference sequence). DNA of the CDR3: TGTGCCAGCAAGACTGGGGGGATTGGCACAGATACGCAGTATTTT. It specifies CASKTGGIGTDTQYF.

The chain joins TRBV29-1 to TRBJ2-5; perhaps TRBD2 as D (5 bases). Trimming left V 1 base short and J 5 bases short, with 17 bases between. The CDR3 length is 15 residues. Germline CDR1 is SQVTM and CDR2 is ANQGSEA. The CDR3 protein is CSVEGVEGSYETQYF. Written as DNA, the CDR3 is TGCAGCGTTGAAGGAGTTGAGGGTAGCTATGAGACCCAGTACTTC. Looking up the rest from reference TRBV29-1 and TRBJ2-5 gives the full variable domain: SAVISQKPSRDICQRGTSLTIQCQVDSQVTMMFWYRQQPGQSLTLIATANQGSEATYESGFVIDKFPISRPNLTFSTLTVSNMSPEDSSIYLCSVEGVEGSYETQYFGPGTRLLVL.